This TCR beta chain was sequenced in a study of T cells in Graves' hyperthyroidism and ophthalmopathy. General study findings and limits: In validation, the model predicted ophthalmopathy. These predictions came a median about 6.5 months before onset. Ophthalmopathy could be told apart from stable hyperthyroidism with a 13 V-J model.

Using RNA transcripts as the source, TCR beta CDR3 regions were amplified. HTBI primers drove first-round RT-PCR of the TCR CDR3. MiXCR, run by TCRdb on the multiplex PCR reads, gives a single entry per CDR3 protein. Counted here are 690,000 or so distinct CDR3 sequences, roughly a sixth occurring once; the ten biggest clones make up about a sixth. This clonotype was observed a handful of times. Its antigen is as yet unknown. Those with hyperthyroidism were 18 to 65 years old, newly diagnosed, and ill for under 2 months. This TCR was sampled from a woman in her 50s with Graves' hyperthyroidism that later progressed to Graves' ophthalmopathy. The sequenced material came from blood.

In DNA, the CDR3 is TGTGCCATCAGTCTCTACGGGACAGGGGGCTCCTACGAGCAGTACTTC. This codes for CAISLYGTGGSYEQYF. V usage is TRBV10-3 and J usage is TRBJ2-7; TRBD1 matches 11 bases. Germline V gene data show CDR1 as ENHRY and CDR2 as SYGVKD. The CDR3 covers 16 residues. J was trimmed by 0 bases and V by 5 bases; bases with no gene match: 6.